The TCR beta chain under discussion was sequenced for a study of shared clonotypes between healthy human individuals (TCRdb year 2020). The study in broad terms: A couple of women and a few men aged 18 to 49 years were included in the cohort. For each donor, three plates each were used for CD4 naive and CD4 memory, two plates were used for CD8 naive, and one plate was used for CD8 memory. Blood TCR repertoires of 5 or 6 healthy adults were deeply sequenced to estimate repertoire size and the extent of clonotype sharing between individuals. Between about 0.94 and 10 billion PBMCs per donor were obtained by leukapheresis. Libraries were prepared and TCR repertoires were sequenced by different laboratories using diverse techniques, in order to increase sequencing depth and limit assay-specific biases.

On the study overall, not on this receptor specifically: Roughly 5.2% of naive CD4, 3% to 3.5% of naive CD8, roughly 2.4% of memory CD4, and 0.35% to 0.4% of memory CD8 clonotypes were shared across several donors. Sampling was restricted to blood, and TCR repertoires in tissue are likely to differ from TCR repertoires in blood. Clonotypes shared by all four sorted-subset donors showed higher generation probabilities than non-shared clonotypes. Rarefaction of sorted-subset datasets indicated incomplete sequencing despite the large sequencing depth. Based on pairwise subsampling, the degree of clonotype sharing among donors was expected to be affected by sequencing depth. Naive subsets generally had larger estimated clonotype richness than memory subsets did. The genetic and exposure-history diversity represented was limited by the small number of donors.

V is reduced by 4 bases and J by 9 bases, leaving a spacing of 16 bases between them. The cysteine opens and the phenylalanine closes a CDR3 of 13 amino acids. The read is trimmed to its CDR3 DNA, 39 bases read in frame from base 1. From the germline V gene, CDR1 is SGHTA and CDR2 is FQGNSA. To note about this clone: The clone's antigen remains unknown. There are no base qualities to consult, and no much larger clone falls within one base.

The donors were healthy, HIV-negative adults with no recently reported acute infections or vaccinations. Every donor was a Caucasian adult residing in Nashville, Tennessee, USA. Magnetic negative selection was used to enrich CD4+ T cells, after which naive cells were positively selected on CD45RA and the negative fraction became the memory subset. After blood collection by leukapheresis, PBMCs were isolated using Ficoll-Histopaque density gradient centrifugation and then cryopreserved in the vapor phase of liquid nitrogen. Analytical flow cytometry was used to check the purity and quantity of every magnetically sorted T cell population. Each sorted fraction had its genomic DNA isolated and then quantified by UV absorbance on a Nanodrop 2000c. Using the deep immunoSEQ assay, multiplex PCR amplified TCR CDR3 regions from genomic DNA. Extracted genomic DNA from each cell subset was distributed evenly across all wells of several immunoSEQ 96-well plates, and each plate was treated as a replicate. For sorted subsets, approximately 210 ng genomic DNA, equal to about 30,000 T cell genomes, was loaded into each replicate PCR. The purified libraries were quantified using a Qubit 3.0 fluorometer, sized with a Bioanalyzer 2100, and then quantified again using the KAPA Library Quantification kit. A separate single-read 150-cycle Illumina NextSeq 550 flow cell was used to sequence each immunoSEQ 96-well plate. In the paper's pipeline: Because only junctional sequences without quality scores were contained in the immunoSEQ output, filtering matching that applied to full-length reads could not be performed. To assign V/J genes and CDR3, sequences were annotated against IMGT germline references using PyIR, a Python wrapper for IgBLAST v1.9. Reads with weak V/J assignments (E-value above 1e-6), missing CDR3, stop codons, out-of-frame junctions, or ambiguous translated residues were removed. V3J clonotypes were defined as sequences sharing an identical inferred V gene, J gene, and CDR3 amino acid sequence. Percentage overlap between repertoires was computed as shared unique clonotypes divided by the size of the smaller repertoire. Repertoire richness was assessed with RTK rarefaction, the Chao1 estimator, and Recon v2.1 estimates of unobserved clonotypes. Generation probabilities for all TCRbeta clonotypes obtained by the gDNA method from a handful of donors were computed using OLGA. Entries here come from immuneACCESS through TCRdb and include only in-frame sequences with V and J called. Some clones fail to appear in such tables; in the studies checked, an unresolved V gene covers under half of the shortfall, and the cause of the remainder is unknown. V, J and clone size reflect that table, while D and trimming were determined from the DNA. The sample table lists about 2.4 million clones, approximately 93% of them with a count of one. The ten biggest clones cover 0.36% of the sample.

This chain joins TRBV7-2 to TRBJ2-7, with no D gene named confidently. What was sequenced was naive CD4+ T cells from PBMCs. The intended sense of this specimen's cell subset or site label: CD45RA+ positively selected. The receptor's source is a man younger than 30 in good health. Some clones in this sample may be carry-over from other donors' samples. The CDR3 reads CASSSMVLIVQYF. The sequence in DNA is TGTGCCAGCAGCTCCATGGTTTTGATAGTGCAGTACTTC.